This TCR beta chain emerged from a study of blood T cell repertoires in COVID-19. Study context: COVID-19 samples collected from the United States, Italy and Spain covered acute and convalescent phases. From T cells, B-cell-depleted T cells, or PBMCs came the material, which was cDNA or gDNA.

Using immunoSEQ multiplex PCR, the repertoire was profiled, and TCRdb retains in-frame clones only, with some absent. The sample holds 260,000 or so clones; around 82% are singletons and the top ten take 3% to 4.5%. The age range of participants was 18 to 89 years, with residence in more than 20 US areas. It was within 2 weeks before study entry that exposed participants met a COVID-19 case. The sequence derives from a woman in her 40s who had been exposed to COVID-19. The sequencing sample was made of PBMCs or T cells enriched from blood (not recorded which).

CDR3 DNA: TGTGCCTGTCCCCGAGGGTCGGTCGACTATGGCTACACCTTC. Translated, it gives CACPRGSVDYGYTF. The chain uses TRBV30 and TRBJ1-2; D ambiguous. The CDR3 spans 14 residues. V was pared by 6 bases and J by 3 bases, with 17 bases between. Germline V gives CDR1 GTSNPN, CDR2 SVGIG (reference sequence).